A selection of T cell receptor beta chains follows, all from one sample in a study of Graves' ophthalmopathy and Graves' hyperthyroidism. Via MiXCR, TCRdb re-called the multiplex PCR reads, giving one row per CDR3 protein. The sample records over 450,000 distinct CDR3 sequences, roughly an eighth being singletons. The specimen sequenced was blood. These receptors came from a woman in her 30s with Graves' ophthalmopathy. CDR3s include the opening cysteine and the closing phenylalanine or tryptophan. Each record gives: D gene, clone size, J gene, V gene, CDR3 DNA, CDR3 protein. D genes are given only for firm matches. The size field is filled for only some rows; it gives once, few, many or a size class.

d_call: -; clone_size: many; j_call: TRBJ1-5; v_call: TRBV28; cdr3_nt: TGTGCCAGCACCTCGGGCCGGCCTCAGCCCCAGCATTTT; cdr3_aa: CASTSGRPQPQHF
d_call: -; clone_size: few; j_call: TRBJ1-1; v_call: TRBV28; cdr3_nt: TGTGCCAGCACCCCGGGGATTAGCACTGAAGCTTTCTTT; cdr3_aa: CASTPGISTEAFF
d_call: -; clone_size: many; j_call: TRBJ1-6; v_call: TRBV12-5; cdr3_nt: TGTGCTAGTGGTTTGGGCCCGGGGAGCTCCTATAATTCACCCCTCCACTTT; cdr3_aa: CASGLGPGSSYNSPLHF
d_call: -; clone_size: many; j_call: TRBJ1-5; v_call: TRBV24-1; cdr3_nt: TGTGCCACCAGTGTTACGGGCAGGACGATTAGCAATCAGCCCCAGCATTTT; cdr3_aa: CATSVTGRTISNQPQHF
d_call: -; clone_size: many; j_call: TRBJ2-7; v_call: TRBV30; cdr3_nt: TGTGCCTGGAATCCCGGGACCGGGGTCTACGAGCAGTACTTC; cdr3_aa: CAWNPGTGVYEQYF
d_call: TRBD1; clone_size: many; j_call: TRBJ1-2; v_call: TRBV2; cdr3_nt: TGTGCCAGCAGTGGCAGGGGGTATAACTATGGCTACACCTTC; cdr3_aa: CASSGRGYNYGYTF
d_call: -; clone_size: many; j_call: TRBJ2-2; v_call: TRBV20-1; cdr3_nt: TGCAGTGCCGAGAGTCGGCTAGCGAGGAACACCGGGGAGCTGTTTTTT; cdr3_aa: CSAESRLARNTGELFF
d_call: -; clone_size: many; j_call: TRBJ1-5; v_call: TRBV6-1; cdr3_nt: TGTGCCAGCAGTGAACAGGGACGGGCCAATCAGCCCCAGCATTTT; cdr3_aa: CASSEQGRANQPQHF
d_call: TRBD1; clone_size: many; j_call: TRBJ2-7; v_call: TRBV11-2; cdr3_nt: TGTGCCAGCAGCTTAGGGACAGGGACCTACGAGCAGTACTTC; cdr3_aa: CASSLGTGTYEQYF
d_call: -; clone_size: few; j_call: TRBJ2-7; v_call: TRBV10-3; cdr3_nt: TGTGCCATCAGGGGGCAGGGCGGCGAGCAGTACTTC; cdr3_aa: CAIRGQGGEQYF
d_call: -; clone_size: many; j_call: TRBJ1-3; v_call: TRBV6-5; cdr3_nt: TGTGCCAGCAGTTACTCAGGGGGTAACACCATATATTTT; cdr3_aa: CASSYSGGNTIYF
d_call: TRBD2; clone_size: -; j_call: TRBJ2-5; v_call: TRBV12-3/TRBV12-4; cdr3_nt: TGTGCCAGCACCCGAGGGACTAGCGGGAGCTTTCAAGAGACCCAGTACTTC; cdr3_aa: CASTRGTSGSFQETQYF
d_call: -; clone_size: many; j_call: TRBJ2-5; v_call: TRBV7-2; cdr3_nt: TGTGCCAGCAGCAGGGCTGAGACCCAGTACTTC; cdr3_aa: CASSRAETQYF
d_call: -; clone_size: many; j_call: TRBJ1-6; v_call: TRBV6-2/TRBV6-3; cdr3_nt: TGTGCCAGCAGAGAACCAGGGGCAGATGATAATTCACCCCTCCACTTT; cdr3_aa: CASREPGADDNSPLHF
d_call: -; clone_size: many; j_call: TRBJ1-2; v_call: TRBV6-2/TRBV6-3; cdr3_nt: TGTGCCAGCAGCCCCCCCGACAGACCCTATGGCTACACCTTC; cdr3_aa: CASSPPDRPYGYTF
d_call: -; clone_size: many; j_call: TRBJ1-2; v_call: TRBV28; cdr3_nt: TGTGCCAGCATTTCTCCGGCGGGGGATCTGGGCTACACCTTC; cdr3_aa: CASISPAGDLGYTF
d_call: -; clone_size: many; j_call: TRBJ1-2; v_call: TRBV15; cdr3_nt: TGTGCCACCAGCATTCGGACGGATAACTATGGCTACACCTTC; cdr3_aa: CATSIRTDNYGYTF
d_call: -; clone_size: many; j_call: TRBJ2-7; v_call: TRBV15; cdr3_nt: TGTGCCACCAGCAGAGACTTGACAGAGCCCTACGAGCAGTACTTC; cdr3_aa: CATSRDLTEPYEQYF
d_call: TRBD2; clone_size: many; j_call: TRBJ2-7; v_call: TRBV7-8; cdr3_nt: TGTGCCAGCAGCTTACAGCGGGGGAGGGAATACGAGCAGTACTTC; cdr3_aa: CASSLQRGREYEQYF
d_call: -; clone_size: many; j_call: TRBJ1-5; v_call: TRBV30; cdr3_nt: TGTGCCTGGAGTTCGTCGAGGGATCAGCCCCAGCATTTT; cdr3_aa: CAWSSSRDQPQHF
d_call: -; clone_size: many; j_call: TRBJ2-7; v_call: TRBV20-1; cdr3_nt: TGCAGTGCTATCCGGGACACGAATTACGAGCAGTACTTC; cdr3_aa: CSAIRDTNYEQYF
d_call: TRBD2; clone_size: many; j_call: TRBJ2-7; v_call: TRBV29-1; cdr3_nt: TGCAGCGTTGTGGCTAGCGGGCAAGTCGAGCAGTACTTC; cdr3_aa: CSVVASGQVEQYF
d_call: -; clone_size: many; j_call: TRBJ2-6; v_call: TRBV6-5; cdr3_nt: TGTGCCAGCAGTTACTCGGCAGCTGGGGCCAACGTCCTGACTTTC; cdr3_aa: CASSYSAAGANVLTF
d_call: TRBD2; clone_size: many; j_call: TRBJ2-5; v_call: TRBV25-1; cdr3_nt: TGTGCCAGCAGTGAAAATCCGGGAGGAACCTCGAAGACCCAGTACTTC; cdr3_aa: CASSENPGGTSKTQYF
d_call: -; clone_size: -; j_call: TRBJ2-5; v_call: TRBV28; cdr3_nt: TGTGCCAGCACCCCATTGCATGGGACCCAGTACTTC; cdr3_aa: CASTPLHGTQYF
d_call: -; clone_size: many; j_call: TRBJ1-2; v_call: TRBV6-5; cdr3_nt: TGTGCCAGCCGAATCTCCATCGGGGCAGGGAACTATGGCTACACCTTC; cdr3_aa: CASRISIGAGNYGYTF
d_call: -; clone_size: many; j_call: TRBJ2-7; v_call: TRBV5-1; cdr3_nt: TGCGCCAGCAGCTTGGCATGGAGGGAAGAGCAGTACTTC; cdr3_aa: CASSLAWREEQYF
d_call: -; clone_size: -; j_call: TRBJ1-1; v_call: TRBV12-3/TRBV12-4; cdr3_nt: TGTGCCAGCAGCCCGGACTTTGCTGAAGCTTTCTTT; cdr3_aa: CASSPDFAEAFF
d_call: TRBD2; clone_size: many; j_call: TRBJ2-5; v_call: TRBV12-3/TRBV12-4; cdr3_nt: TGTGCCAGCAGTGTAGCGGGAGGGCCTGGAGAGACCCAGTACTTC; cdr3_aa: CASSVAGGPGETQYF
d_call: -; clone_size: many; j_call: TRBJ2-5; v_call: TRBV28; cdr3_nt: TGTGCCAGCAGTCTTCCGGGTGCCCAGTACTTC; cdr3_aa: CASSLPGAQYF
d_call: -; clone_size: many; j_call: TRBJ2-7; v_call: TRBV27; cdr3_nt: TGTGCCAGCAGTTTAAAGTGGCAGTACTACGAGCAGTACTTC; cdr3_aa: CASSLKWQYYEQYF
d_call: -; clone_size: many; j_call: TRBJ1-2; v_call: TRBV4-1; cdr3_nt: TGCGCCAGCAGCCAAGTTAGGGTAGCTAACTATGGCTACACCTTC; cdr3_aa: CASSQVRVANYGYTF
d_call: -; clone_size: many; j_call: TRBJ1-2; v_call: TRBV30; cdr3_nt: TGTGCCTGGAGTGACGGGGTGGGAGCTAACTATGGCTACACCTTC; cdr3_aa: CAWSDGVGANYGYTF
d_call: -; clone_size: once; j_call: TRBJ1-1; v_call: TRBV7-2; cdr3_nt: TGTGCCAGCAGCCAAACTACAGGGAACACTGAAGCTTTCTTT; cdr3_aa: CASSQTTGNTEAFF